A selection of T cell receptor beta chains follows, all from one sample in a study of T-cell reconstitution after alpha-beta-depleted transplantation in children. TCRdb re-analysed the PCR reads in MiXCR, keeping a single row per CDR3 protein. The table shows approximately 490,000 distinct CDR3 sequences, with roughly an eighth occurring only once. The source material was PBMCs from the stem cell graft donor, sampled from the stem cell graft. The receptors shown here come from a human donor who donated a stem cell graft to a child with combined immunodeficiency. Both conserved end residues are part of each CDR3. The order of the fields is J gene, V gene, D gene, clone size, CDR3 protein, CDR3 DNA. The D gene is left open where the match is weak. Not all rows give a size; the values are once, few, many and, for expanded clones, a class.

TRBJ2-2,TRBV19,TRBD1,.,CASTVGGATGELFF,TGTGCCAGCACGGTAGGGGGCGCGACCGGGGAGCTGTTTTTT
TRBJ1-4,TRBV6-5,.,few,CASRQLGEKLFF,TGTGCCAGCCGACAGCTTGGGGAAAAACTGTTTTTT
TRBJ1-3,TRBV29-1,.,.,CSVGGGNTIYF,TGCAGCGTTGGCGGCGGAAACACCATATATTTT
TRBJ2-7,TRBV12-3/TRBV12-4,TRBD2,many,CASSFPLAGMDEQYF,TGTGCCAGCAGTTTCCCCCTAGCGGGTATGGACGAGCAGTACTTC
TRBJ2-7,TRBV2,.,.,CASSAYMGAYEQYF,TGTGCCAGCAGCGCTTACATGGGGGCCTACGAGCAGTACTTC
TRBJ2-1,TRBV4-1,TRBD2,few,CASSQVLLTSGRAKGFGNEQFF,TGCGCCAGCAGCCAAGTATTATTAACTAGCGGGAGGGCCAAGGGTTTCGGCAATGAGCAGTTCTTC
TRBJ2-3,TRBV5-6,TRBD2,many,CASSLAGGAMDTQYF,TGTGCCAGCAGCTTGGCCGGGGGGGCCATGGATACGCAGTATTTT
TRBJ1-5,TRBV4-3,.,.,CASSQDLGSQPQHF,TGCGCCAGCAGCCAAGATTTAGGGAGTCAGCCCCAGCATTTT
TRBJ2-7,TRBV6-1,.,.,CASSPSQGALGEQYF,TGTGCCAGCAGTCCATCACAGGGTGCCTTAGGGGAGCAGTACTTC
TRBJ2-5,TRBV6-5,.,.,CASSYVGGSGETQYF,TGTGCCAGCAGTTACGTAGGGGGGTCGGGGGAGACCCAGTACTTC
TRBJ2-5,TRBV20-1,.,few,CSARELGWEEMSQYF,TGCAGTGCTAGAGAACTAGGGTGGGAAGAGATGTCCCAGTACTTC
TRBJ1-2,TRBV19,.,.,CASSEESTYGYTF,TGTGCCAGTAGTGAGGAGAGTACCTATGGCTACACCTTC
TRBJ2-2,TRBV6-1,TRBD2,few,CASSGVSGRAANTGELFF,TGTGCCAGCAGTGGGGTTAGCGGGAGGGCCGCGAACACCGGGGAGCTGTTTTTT
TRBJ2-7,TRBV12-3/TRBV12-4,TRBD1,many,CASSHSEDRGYEQYF,TGTGCCAGCTCCCATAGCGAAGACAGGGGATACGAGCAGTACTTC
TRBJ2-1,TRBV12-3/TRBV12-4,.,.,CANRVGNEQFF,TGTGCCAACAGGGTGGGGAATGAGCAGTTCTTC
TRBJ2-3,TRBV9,TRBD2,many,CASSLSGASTDTQYF,TGTGCCAGCAGCCTTAGCGGGGCTAGCACAGATACGCAGTATTTT
TRBJ2-1,TRBV27,TRBD1,many,CASSLSGTGYYEQFF,TGTGCCAGCAGTTTATCGGGGACAGGGTATTATGAGCAGTTCTTC
TRBJ2-7,TRBV7-9,.,few,CASNDRGPPLYEQYF,TGTGCCAGCAACGACCGGGGCCCTCCTTTGTACGAGCAGTACTTC
TRBJ2-3,TRBV7-3,.,few,CASSLGVIPDTQYF,TGTGCCAGCAGCTTAGGTGTTATACCAGATACGCAGTATTTT
TRBJ2-7,TRBV4-2,TRBD1,many,CASSQGTGSPYEQYF,TGTGCCAGCAGCCAAGGGACAGGGTCCCCCTACGAGCAGTACTTC
TRBJ2-7,TRBV7-9,TRBD2,.,CASSSTGRPYEQYF,TGTGCCAGCAGCTCAACCGGGAGGCCATACGAGCAGTACTTC
TRBJ1-2,TRBV4-3,.,.,CASSQDPTVSWYGYTF,TGCGCCAGCAGCCAAGATCCCACGGTGTCGTGGTATGGCTACACCTTC
TRBJ1-2,TRBV20-1,.,few,CSARSQQGSGYTF,TGCAGTGCTAGGTCCCAACAGGGTAGTGGCTACACCTTC
TRBJ2-7,TRBV4-2,.,many,CASSQVSGLHEQYF,TGTGCCAGCAGCCAAGTCTCAGGGCTCCACGAGCAGTACTTC
TRBJ1-1,TRBV9,.,many,CASSANYKGTEAFF,TGTGCCAGCAGCGCCAACTACAAGGGCACTGAAGCTTTCTTT
TRBJ2-5,TRBV12-3/TRBV12-4,.,few,CASSPPAGGQETQYF,TGTGCCAGCAGCCCCCCGGCCGGGGGACAAGAGACCCAGTACTTC
TRBJ2-3,TRBV5-1,TRBD1,.,CASSKSQGAGDTQYF,TGCGCCAGCAGCAAGAGCCAGGGGGCTGGGGATACGCAGTATTTT
TRBJ2-1,TRBV29-1,TRBD2,many,CSVAGTSNNEQFF,TGCAGCGTTGCCGGGACTAGCAACAATGAGCAGTTCTTC
TRBJ2-4,TRBV24-1,.,.,CATSDRTGRNIQYF,TGTGCCACCAGTGACCGAACAGGGAGGAACATTCAGTACTTC
TRBJ2-1,TRBV12-3/TRBV12-4,.,many,CASSPGLSRYNEQFF,TGTGCCAGCAGTCCGGGACTCTCGAGGTACAATGAGCAGTTCTTC
TRBJ1-2,TRBV12-3/TRBV12-4,TRBD1,few,CASSSRDSKNYGYTF,TGTGCCAGCAGTTCCCGGGACAGTAAAAACTATGGCTACACCTTC
TRBJ2-5,TRBV30,TRBD1,few,CAWSAGGQETQYF,TGTGCCTGGAGTGCAGGGGGCCAAGAGACCCAGTACTTC
TRBJ1-5,TRBV6-1,.,few,CASSEAVMGTQPQHF,TGTGCCAGCAGTGAAGCGGTTATGGGAACTCAGCCCCAGCATTTT
TRBJ2-1,TRBV6-1,.,few,CASSGPGAANYNEQFF,TGTGCCAGCAGTGGCCCTGGTGCAGCAAACTACAATGAGCAGTTCTTC
TRBJ2-3,TRBV10-3,.,.,CAITRLSTDTQYF,TGTGCCATCACAAGGCTGAGCACAGATACGCAGTATTTT
TRBJ2-7,TRBV20-1,TRBD2,.,CSAGTSGRYRYEQYF,TGCAGTGCTGGGACTAGCGGGAGGTATCGGTACGAGCAGTACTTC
TRBJ2-6,TRBV29-1,.,.,CSVTDNGGNVLTF,TGCAGCGTTACAGATAACGGAGGCAACGTCCTGACTTTC
TRBJ2-7,TRBV20-1,.,many,CSARVFTGPYEQYF,TGCAGTGCTAGAGTTTTCACAGGTCCCTACGAGCAGTACTTC
TRBJ2-7,TRBV6-2/TRBV6-3,TRBD1,.,CASSYSILGQGAYEQYF,TGTGCCAGCAGTTACTCCATCCTGGGACAGGGGGCCTACGAGCAGTACTTC
TRBJ1-2,TRBV7-2,TRBD1,few,CASSLDRGYGGYTF,TGTGCCAGCAGCTTAGACAGGGGATACGGTGGCTACACCTTC
TRBJ1-4,TRBV4-3,.,few,CASSQDRGPGEKLFF,TGCGCCAGCAGCCAAGACCGGGGACCCGGAGAAAAACTGTTTTTT
TRBJ1-2,TRBV6-2/TRBV6-3,.,.,CASIPPGRSYGYTF,TGTGCCAGCATTCCACCGGGCCGCAGCTATGGCTACACCTTC
TRBJ1-1,TRBV6-2/TRBV6-3,TRBD1,many,CASRKGQGGNEAFF,TGTGCCAGCAGAAAAGGACAGGGGGGTAATGAAGCTTTCTTT
TRBJ1-6,TRBV5-1,.,many,CASSPGNSPLHF,TGCGCCAGCAGCCCCGGTAATTCACCCCTCCACTTT
TRBJ2-7,TRBV4-3,.,few,CASSQALGGHEQYF,TGCGCCAGCAGCCAAGCCCTCGGGGGACACGAGCAGTACTTC